This TCR beta chain was identified during a study of molecular identifiers for immune sequencing clone quantification. From germline, CDR1 is MNHEY and CDR2 SVGAGI. This CDR3 has 14 residues. V was cut by 1 base and J by 5 bases, with 9 bases left in between. Naive CD8 T cells, phenotype CD8+CD4-CCR7+CD45RA+, were sorted. In TCRdb, the PCR reads were re-called with MiXCR into one record per CDR3 protein. The repertoire holds over 550,000 distinct CDR3 sequences, with approximately 24% as singletons. The receptor was isolated from a human donor in good health. Some libraries in this study had Jurkat cell RNA spiked in. The chain is built from TRBV6-5 and TRBJ2-1; D is uncertain. Sequencing was performed on naive CD8+ T cells from blood, with Jurkat cell RNA spiked in. Subset described: FACS-sorted CD8+CD4-CCR7+CD45RA+ naive T cells. The CDR3 is CASSYYKLDNEQFF. In nucleotides, the CDR3 is TGTGCCAGCAGTTACTATAAACTGGACAATGAGCAGTTCTTC.